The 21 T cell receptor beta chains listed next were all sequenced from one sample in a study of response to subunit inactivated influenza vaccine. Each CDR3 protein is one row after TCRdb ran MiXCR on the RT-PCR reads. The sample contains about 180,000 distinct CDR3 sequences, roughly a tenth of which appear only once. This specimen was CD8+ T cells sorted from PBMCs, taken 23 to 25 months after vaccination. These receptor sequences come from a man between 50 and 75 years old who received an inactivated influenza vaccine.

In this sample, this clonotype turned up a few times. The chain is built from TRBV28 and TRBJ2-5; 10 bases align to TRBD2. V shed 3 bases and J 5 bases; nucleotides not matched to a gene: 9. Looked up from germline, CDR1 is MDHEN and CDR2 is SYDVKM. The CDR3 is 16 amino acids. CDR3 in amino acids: CASSFALAGAHETQYF. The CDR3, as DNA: TGTGCCAGCAGTTTTGCCCTAGCGGGAGCGCATGAGACCCAGTACTTC.

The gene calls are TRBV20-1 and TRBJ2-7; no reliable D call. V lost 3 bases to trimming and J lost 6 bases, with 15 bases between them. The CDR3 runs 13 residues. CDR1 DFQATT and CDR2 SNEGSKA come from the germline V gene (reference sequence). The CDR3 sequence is CSASSLSEAEQYF. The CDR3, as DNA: TGCAGTGCTAGTAGTCTATCCGAGGCCGAGCAGTACTTC.

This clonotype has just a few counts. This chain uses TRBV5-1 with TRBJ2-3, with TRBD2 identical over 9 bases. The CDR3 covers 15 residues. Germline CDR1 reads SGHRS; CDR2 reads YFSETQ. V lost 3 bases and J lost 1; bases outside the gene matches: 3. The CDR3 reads CASSSRTSGTDTQYF. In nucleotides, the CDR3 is TGCGCCAGCAGCTCTCGGACTAGCGGCACAGATACGCAGTATTTT. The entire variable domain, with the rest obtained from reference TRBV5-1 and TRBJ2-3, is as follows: KAGVTQTPRYLIKTRGQQVTLSCSPISGHRSVSWYQQTPGQGLQFLFEYFSETQRNKGNFPGRFSGRQFSNSRSEMNVSTLELGDSALYLCASSSRTSGTDTQYFGPGTRLTVL.

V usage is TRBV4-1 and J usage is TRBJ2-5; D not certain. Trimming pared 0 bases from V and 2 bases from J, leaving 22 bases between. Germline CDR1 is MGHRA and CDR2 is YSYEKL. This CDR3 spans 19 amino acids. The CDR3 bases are TGCGCCAGCAGCCAAGACCTTAAGGGTGGGCATTACGGGCAAGAGACCCAGTACTTC. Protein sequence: CASSQDLKGGHYGQETQYF.

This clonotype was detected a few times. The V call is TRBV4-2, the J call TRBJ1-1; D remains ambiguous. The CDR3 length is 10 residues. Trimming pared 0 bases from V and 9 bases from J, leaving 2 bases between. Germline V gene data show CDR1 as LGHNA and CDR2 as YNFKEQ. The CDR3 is CASSQEKAFF. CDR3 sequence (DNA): TGTGCCAGCAGCCAAGAGAAAGCTTTCTTT.

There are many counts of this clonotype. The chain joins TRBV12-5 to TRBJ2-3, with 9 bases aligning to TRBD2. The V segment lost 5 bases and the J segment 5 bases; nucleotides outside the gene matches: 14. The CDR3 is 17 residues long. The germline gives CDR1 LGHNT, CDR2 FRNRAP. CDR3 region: CASGTWTSEGRGDTQYF. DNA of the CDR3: TGTGCTAGTGGTACCTGGACTAGCGAAGGTCGTGGAGATACGCAGTATTTT.

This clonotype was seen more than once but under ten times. For the CDR3, the DNA is TGTGCCATCCGGATCGGCGCCTACGAGCAGTACTTC. Encoded protein: CAIRIGAYEQYF. The chain carries TRBV7-9 and TRBJ2-7, with D uncertain. Germline CDR1 and CDR2: SEHNR and FQNEAQ (reference sequence). This CDR3 has 12 amino acids. The V end lost 10 bases, the J end lost 2 bases, and 12 bases lay between the germline ends.

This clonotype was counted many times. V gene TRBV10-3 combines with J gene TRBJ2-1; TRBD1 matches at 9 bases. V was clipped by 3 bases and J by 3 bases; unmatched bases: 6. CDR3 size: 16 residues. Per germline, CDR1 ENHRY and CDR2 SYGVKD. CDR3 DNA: TGTGCCATCAGTGACCCGGGACAGGGTCACTACAATGAGCAGTTCTTC. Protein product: CAISDPGQGHYNEQFF.

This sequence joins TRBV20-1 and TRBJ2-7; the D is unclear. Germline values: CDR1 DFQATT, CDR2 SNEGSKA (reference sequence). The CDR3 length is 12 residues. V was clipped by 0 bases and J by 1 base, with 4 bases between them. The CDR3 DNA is TGCAGTGCTAGAGAAGGTTCCTACGAGCAGTACTTC. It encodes CSAREGSYEQYF.

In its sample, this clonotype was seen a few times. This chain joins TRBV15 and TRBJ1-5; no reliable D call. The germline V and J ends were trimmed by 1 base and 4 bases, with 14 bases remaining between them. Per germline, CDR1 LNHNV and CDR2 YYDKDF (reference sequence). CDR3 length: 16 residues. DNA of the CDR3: TGTGCCACCAGCAGAGTAGGGAGAAGCATTAATCAGCCCCAGCATTTT. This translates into CATSRVGRSINQPQHF.

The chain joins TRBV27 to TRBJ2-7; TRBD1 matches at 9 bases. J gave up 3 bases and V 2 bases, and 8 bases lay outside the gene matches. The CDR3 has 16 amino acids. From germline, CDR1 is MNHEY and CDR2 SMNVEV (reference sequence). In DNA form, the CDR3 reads TGTGCCAGCAGTTTAAAGCGGGACAGGGATATCTACGAGCAGTACTTC. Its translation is CASSLKRDRDIYEQYF.

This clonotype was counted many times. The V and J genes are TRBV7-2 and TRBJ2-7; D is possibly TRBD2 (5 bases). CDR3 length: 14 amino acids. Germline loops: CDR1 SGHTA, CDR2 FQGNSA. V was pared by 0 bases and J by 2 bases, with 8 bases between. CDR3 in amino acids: CASSLAGVTYEQYF. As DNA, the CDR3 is TGTGCCAGCAGCTTAGCGGGAGTGACCTACGAGCAGTACTTC.

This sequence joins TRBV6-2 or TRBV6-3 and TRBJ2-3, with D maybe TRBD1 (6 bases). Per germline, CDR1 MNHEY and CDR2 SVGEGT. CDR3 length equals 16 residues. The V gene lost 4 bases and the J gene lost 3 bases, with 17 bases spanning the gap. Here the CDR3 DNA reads TGTGCCAGCAGTTCGGCCGTGGGGCAGGGGACAGATACGCAGTATTTT. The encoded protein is CASSSAVGQGTDTQYF.

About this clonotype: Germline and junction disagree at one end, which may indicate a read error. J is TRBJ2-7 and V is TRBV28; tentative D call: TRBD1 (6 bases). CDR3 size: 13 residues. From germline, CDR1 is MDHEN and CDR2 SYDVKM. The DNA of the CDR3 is TGCTCCAGCAGTACGGACAGTTCCTACGAGCAGTACTTC. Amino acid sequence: CSSSTDSSYEQYF.

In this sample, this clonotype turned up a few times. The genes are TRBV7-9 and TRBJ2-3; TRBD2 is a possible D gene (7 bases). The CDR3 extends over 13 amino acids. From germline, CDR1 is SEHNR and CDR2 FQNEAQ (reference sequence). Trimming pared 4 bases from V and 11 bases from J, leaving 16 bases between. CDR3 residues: CASSSPRGGVQYF. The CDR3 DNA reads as TGTGCCAGCAGCTCCCCTAGGGGGGGTGTGCAGTATTTT.

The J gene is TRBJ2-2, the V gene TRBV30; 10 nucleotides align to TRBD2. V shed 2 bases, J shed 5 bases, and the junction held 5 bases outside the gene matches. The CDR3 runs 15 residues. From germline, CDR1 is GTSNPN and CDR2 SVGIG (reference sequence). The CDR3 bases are TGTGCCTGGAGTCCCCTAGCGGGAGAGACCGGGGAGCTGTTTTTT. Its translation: CAWSPLAGETGELFF.

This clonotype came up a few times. CDR3 residues: CSARGINNEQFF. In DNA form, the CDR3 reads TGCAGTGCTAGAGGGATAAACAATGAGCAGTTCTTC. The chain couples TRBV20-1 to TRBJ2-1, with D unresolved. Germline assignment: CDR1 DFQATT and CDR2 SNEGSKA (reference sequence). This CDR3 is built from 12 residues. Between the trimmed V and J ends, which lost 1 base and 5 bases, there was a span of 6 bases.

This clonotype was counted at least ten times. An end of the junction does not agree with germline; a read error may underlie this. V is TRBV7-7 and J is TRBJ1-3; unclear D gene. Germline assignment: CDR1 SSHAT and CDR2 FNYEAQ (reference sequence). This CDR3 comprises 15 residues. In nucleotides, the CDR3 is TGTGCTAGCAGCTTGGGAGGCGGGTCAACGGACACCATATATTTT. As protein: CASSLGGGSTDTIYF.

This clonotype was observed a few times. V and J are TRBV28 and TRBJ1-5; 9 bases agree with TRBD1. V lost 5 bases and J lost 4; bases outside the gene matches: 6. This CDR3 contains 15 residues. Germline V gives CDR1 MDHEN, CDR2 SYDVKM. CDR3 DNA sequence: TGTGCCAGCAGTCCCGGGACAGGGAGGAATCAGCCCCAGCATTTT. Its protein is CASSPGTGRNQPQHF.

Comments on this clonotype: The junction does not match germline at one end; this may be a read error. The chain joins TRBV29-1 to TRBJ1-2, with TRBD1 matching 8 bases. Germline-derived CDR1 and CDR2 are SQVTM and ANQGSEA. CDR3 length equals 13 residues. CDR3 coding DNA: TGCGGCGTCCCGGACAGGGCGGTCTATGGCTACACCTTC. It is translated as CGVPDRAVYGYTF.

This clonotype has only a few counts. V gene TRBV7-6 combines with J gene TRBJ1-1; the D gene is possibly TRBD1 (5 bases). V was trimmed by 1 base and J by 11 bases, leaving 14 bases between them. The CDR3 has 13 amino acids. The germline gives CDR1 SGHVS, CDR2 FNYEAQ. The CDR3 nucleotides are TGTGCCAGCAGCTTAGATCCGGGGACCGACGCTTTCTTT. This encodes CASSLDPGTDAFF. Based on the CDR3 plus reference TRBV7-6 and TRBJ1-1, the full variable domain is GAGVSQSPRYKVTKRGQDVALRCDPISGHVSLYWYRQALGQGPEFLTYFNYEAQQDKSGLPNDRFSAERPEGSISTLTIQRTEQRDSAMYRCASSLDPGTDAFFGQGTRLTVV.